Included here is one T cell receptor (beta chain) sequence, with context. The data were taken from a study of blood T cell repertoires in COVID-19. Background on the study: T cells, B-cell-depleted T cells, or PBMCs supplied cDNA or gDNA.

Sequenced by immunoSEQ multiplex PCR; TCRdb stores in-frame clones only, minus some. The repertoire holds 180,000 or so clones, with around 85% as singletons. The ends were cut back, 4 bases at V and 8 bases at J, with 14 bases in the middle. This CDR3 has 13 residues. Per germline, CDR1 MGHDK and CDR2 SYGVNS. The chain links TRBV25-1 to TRBJ1-2, with D perhaps matching TRBD1 (5 bases). This TCR was sampled from a man in his 60s with acute or convalescent COVID-19. Sequencing input: peripheral blood. The CDR3 here is CASSGGFARGYTF. In DNA form, the CDR3 reads TGTGCCAGCAGTGGGGGCTTCGCAAGAGGCTACACCTTC.